This section outlines one T cell receptor (beta chain) sequence together with its context. Its antigen remains unidentified. The sample is drawn from a study of beta chain features in type 1 diabetes. Germline V gene data show CDR1 as SGDLS and CDR2 as YYNGEE. The CDR3 covers 19 residues. Trimming took 4 bases from V and 6 from J; bases not matched to a gene: 17. Reverse transcribing all isolated RNA meant expressed TCRB transcripts were sequenced. This table comes from immunoSEQ multiplex PCR, and its TCRdb copy is limited to in-frame clones, with some not included. The sample carries a few hundred thousand clones, about 16% recorded once. Whole-study results and caveats: Sampled from patients, naive, central memory and Treg TCRB repertoires appeared more similar than those sampled from healthy donors. Researchers cautioned that cDNA sequencing could over-represent cells with high TCR expression.

The chain couples TRBV9 to TRBJ2-7, with 15 positions matching TRBD2. The sequence came from a woman between 18 and 29 years old in good health. Sample: naive CD4+ T cells from blood. CDR3 loop: CASSPQPGTSGRWSPEQYF. In nucleotides, the CDR3 is TGTGCCAGCAGCCCTCAACCCGGGACTAGCGGGAGGTGGAGTCCCGAGCAGTACTTC.